The present T cell receptor beta chain was sequenced within a study of PD-1 blockade in mismatch repair-deficient tumors (dated by TCRdb to 2016 to 2017). With regard to the full study: Between September 2013 and late 2016, the trial enrolled 65 to 95 consecutive patients with roughly twelve types of mismatch repair-deficient cancer, all of whom had received prior treatment and were progressing. Tumor-associated T cell clones were tracked in the peripheral blood of patients responding to PD-1 blockade by deep sequencing of TCR CDR3 regions.

CDR1 MGHDK and CDR2 SYGVNS were looked up in the germline V gene. V and J lose 8 bases and 3 bases, and a span of 4 bases separates them. The CDR3, cysteine through phenylalanine, is 10 amino acids long. CDR3 DNA only is kept here, 30 bases in frame from base 1. Libraries were made using the immunoSEQ multiplex PCR assay. Here the immuneACCESS table is served through TCRdb, limited to in-frame sequences with V and J called. Missing clones are a known gap in these copies; in checked studies unresolved V genes cover under half, and the rest lacks a known reason. The sample includes 120,000 or so clones, with roughly 86% observed a single time. The ten largest clones represent 10% to 15% of the sample. Mismatch repair deficiency was established in every enrolled patient by polymerase chain reaction or immunohistochemistry. TCR sequencing was performed for a few patients who responded to pembrolizumab therapy. The phase II trial prospectively evaluated PD-1 blockade with pembrolizumab in advanced mismatch repair-deficient cancers, independent of tissue of origin. Peripheral blood T cell samples were gathered serially, both before PD-1 blockade started and at multiple time points afterward. Blood sampling time points were reported as weeks after the first dose of pembrolizumab.

Overall results and qualifications from the work: After pembrolizumab, tumor-resident clones, which were often undetectable in blood before treatment, expanded rapidly and then contracted, generally ahead of radiologic responses.

On this clone itself: No cognate antigen has been identified for it. The input lacks base qualities; no much larger clone sits a single base away.

The source was peripheral blood, collected just under 74 weeks after starting pembrolizumab. This chain is built from TRBV25-1 and TRBJ2-5, with the D gene not confidently named. The receptor's source is an adult with mismatch repair-deficient cancer. The base sequence is TGTGCCAGCCGGAAAGAGACCCAGTACTTC. It codes for CASRKETQYF.